Following are 27 T cell receptor beta chains from one sample sequenced in a study of human T cells and chemical hapten exposure. The time point here: patch test 2, 6 weeks after DPC sensitization. This sample's treatment: therapeutic diphenylcyclopropenone sensitization with weekly scalp DPC. Each CDR3 protein is one row after TCRdb ran MiXCR on the RACE reads. The data contain more than 80,000 distinct CDR3 sequences, less than 11% of them seen just once; the ten biggest clones take up approximately 4.7%. The sample in question was whole blood, obtained in connection with sensitization to the hapten diphenylcyclopropenone (DPC). These receptor sequences come from a woman in her forties or fifties with alopecia areata. Some clones in this sample may be carry-over from other donors' samples.

This clonotype was recorded a few times. V is TRBV5-1 and J is TRBJ1-1, with TRBD1 as a possible D gene (6 bases). In germline, CDR1 is SGHRS, CDR2 YFSETQ. With 0 bases removed from V and 0 bases from J, the gap between germline ends came to 9 bases. This CDR3 is 15 amino acids long. CDR3 nucleotides: TGCGCCAGCAGCTTGGCCACAGGGCTGAACACTGAAGCTTTCTTT. Its translation: CASSLATGLNTEAFF.

A few counts support this clonotype. This sequence joins TRBV5-4 and TRBJ2-7; no firm D call. V was cut by 5 bases and J by 2 bases, with 14 bases left in between. Germline V gives CDR1 SGHNT, CDR2 YYREEE (reference sequence). CDR3 length equals 14 residues. CDR3 nucleotides: TGTGCCAGCAGTATAGGAACGAGGACCTACGAGCAGTACTTC. Protein sequence: CASSIGTRTYEQYF.

In this sample, this clonotype turned up a few times. J is TRBJ2-3 and V is TRBV30; D unclear. With 0 bases removed from V and 8 bases from J, the gap between germline ends came to 12 bases. The CDR3 extends over 13 amino acids. The V gene's germline CDR1 is GTSNPN and CDR2 SVGIG (reference sequence). The CDR3 nucleotides read TGTGCCTGGAGTGTAAGGGCAGTGGGTACGCAGTATTTT. Translated: CAWSVRAVGTQYF.

CDR3 sequence (DNA): TGTGCCAGCAGCGTAGAGAGCGGGAGTTACAATGAGCAGTTCTTC. Amino acid sequence: CASSVESGSYNEQFF. The V and J genes are TRBV9 and TRBJ2-1, with 8 bases matching TRBD2. Germline V gene lookup returns CDR1 SGDLS and CDR2 YYNGEE. V lost 0 bases and J lost 4; bases outside the gene matches: 3. This CDR3 is built from 15 residues.

The genes are TRBV20-1 and TRBJ2-7; 7 bases map to TRBD2. Trimming took 0 bases from V and 5 from J; bases not matched to a gene: 10. Germline V gives CDR1 DFQATT, CDR2 SNEGSKA (reference sequence). The CDR3 extends over 15 amino acids. The CDR3 reads CSARDGRDYGNEQYF. DNA of the CDR3: TGCAGTGCTAGAGATGGTAGGGACTACGGCAACGAGCAGTACTTC.

This clonotype was detected a few times. The J gene is TRBJ2-7, the V gene TRBV5-4; tentative D call: TRBD2 (5 bases). Trimming cost V 1 base and J 6 bases, with 20 bases left between them. The CDR3 runs 16 residues. Germline values: CDR1 SGHNT, CDR2 YYREEE (reference sequence). CDR3 region: CASSLLIARPRGEQYF. DNA of the CDR3: TGTGCCAGCAGCTTGCTAATAGCGCGGCCCCGGGGCGAGCAGTACTTC.

Many counts were recorded for this clonotype. CDR3 amino acids: CASSLAGARGIGTQYF. Written as DNA, the CDR3 is TGTGCCAGCAGCTTAGCCGGAGCGAGGGGGATTGGGACCCAGTACTTC. The V and J genes are TRBV7-2 and TRBJ2-5; maybe TRBD1 (6 bases). From germline, CDR1 is SGHTA and CDR2 FQGNSA. The CDR3 consists of 16 residues. V lost 0 bases to trimming and J lost 7 bases, with 18 bases between them. The full variable domain, its missing parts supplied by reference TRBV7-2 and TRBJ2-5, is GAGVSQSPSNKVTEKGKDVELRCDPISGHTALYWYRQSLGQGLEFLIYFQGNSAPDKSGLPSDRFSAERTGGSVSTLTIQRTQQEDSAVYLCASSLAGARGIGTQYFGPGTRLLVL.

There are a few counts of this clonotype. The chain recombines TRBV2 with TRBJ2-3; no firm D call. The CDR3 spans 14 residues. Germline V gives CDR1 SNHLY, CDR2 FYNNEI. V dropped 2 bases and J dropped 7 bases, with 13 bases sitting between them. CDR3 protein: CASSEPIPPHTQYF. The CDR3 nucleotides are TGTGCCAGCAGTGAACCTATCCCGCCCCATACGCAGTATTTT.

This clonotype was found many times. This chain uses TRBV13 with TRBJ2-2, with D tentatively TRBD1 (6 bases). Trimming removed 4 bases from V and 6 bases from J, with 18 bases in between. CDR3 size: 16 residues. Germline CDR1 and CDR2: PRHDT and FYEKMQ (reference sequence). CDR3: CASSSYRVDGAGELFF. The DNA for the CDR3 is TGTGCCAGCAGCTCCTACAGGGTGGACGGGGCCGGGGAGCTGTTTTTT. The full variable domain, its missing parts supplied by reference TRBV13 and TRBJ2-2, is AAGVIQSPRHLIKEKRETATLKCYPIPRHDTVYWYQQGPGQDPQFLISFYEKMQSDKGSIPDRFSAQQFSDYHSELNMSSLELGDSALYFCASSSYRVDGAGELFFGEGSRLTVL.

This clonotype was seen more than once but under ten times. Here the CDR3 DNA reads TGTGCCAGCAGAAGGGCAAGAGGGCGCAGCACAGATACGCAGTATTTT. It is translated as CASRRARGRSTDTQYF. The V and J genes are TRBV27 and TRBJ2-3, with D maybe TRBD2 (5 bases). This CDR3 has 16 residues. Per germline, CDR1 MNHEY and CDR2 SMNVEV (reference sequence). Trimming cost V 6 bases and J 0 bases, with 16 bases left between them.

This clonotype was picked up a small number of times. The gene calls are TRBV12-3 or TRBV12-4 and TRBJ2-5, with D perhaps matching TRBD1 (6 bases). Trimming removed 5 bases at V and 4 bases at J, with 14 bases between. There are 14 residues in the CDR3. In DNA, the CDR3 is TGTGCCAGCAGTCCAGGACAGTTGTTAGAGACCCAGTACTTC. Amino acids: CASSPGQLLETQYF.

The sample holds many counts of this clonotype. The chain recombines TRBV29-1 with TRBJ2-3, with 9 bases identical to TRBD2. CDR1 is SQVTM, CDR2 ANQGSEA, per germline. Trimming took 4 bases from V and 6 from J; bases not matched to a gene: 8. The CDR3 sequence is 14 residues long. CDR3 sequence: CSVGGGRASDTQYF. CDR3 bases: TGCAGCGTTGGAGGCGGGAGGGCCTCTGATACGCAGTATTTT.

At least ten counts were recorded for this clonotype. The chain carries TRBV6-5 and TRBJ2-1; D unclear. The germline CDR1 and CDR2 sequences are MNHEY and SVGAGI. The CDR3 covers 16 residues. The V end was cut by 0 bases, the J end by 6 bases, with 15 bases between. This CDR3 reads CASSYSDGRTGNEQFF. The CDR3 DNA reads TGTGCCAGCAGTTACTCGGACGGGCGGACGGGCAATGAGCAGTTCTTC.

A few counts support this clonotype. A much bigger clone sits one base away, suggesting this may be a read error. This sequence joins TRBV7-9 and TRBJ2-3; D may be TRBD1 or TRBD2 (5 bases each). Per the germline V gene, CDR1 is SEHNR and CDR2 is FQNEAQ (reference sequence). Deletions cut 4 bases from V and 0 bases from J, with 8 bases between. CDR3 length equals 14 residues. The CDR3 is CASSWGPSTDTQYF. CDR3 nucleotide sequence: TGTGCCAGCAGCTGGGGACCTAGCACAGATACGCAGTATTTT.

The J gene is TRBJ2-1, the V gene TRBV11-2; the D gene is possibly TRBD1 (5 bases). Deletions cut 0 bases from V and 4 bases from J, with 13 bases between. CDR1 is SGHAT, CDR2 FQNNGV, per germline. The CDR3 is 16 amino acids. In DNA form, the CDR3 reads TGTGCCAGCAGCTTAGAGTCAGGGTTTAGGTACAATGAGCAGTTCTTC. Amino acids: CASSLESGFRYNEQFF.

This clonotype showed up many times. V is TRBV6-2 or TRBV6-3 and J is TRBJ2-6; D not certain. V was trimmed by 8 bases and J by 1 base, leaving 6 bases between them. This CDR3 comprises 13 residues. Germline CDR1 and CDR2: MNHEY and SVGEGT. The CDR3 protein is CASSFSGANVLTF. CDR3 DNA sequence: TGTGCCAGCTCCTTTTCTGGGGCCAACGTCCTGACTTTC.

This clonotype occurred many times. The rearrangement uses TRBV7-9 and TRBJ2-1; TRBD1 or TRBD2 may be the D gene (5 bases each). The germline V and J ends were trimmed by 2 bases and 9 bases, with 8 bases remaining between them. The germline gives CDR1 SEHNR, CDR2 FQNEAQ (reference sequence). The CDR3 consists of 12 residues. The CDR3 DNA is TGTGCCAGCAGCTTATCCGGGGCTGAGCAGTTCTTC. As protein: CASSLSGAEQFF.

This clonotype was counted many times. This chain joins TRBV5-4 and TRBJ2-3; TRBD2 might be the D (7 bases). Germline CDR1 and CDR2: SGHNT and YYREEE (reference sequence). The V end was cut by 4 bases, the J end by 8 bases, with 29 bases between. The CDR3 runs 18 residues. The CDR3 DNA reads TGTGCCAGCAGCAATCCCGGGGGCGGGGAGGGTACGCGCGGTACGCAGTATTTT. Its protein product is CASSNPGGGEGTRGTQYF.

J is TRBJ2-5 and V is TRBV5-1, with 7 bases matching TRBD1. The CDR3 is made up of 13 amino acids. Germline loops: CDR1 SGHRS, CDR2 YFSETQ. Trimming removed 4 bases from V and 5 bases from J; junction bases left unmatched: 5. The CDR3 sequence: CASSRTGDETQYF. CDR3 nucleotide sequence: TGCGCCAGCAGCAGAACAGGGGATGAGACCCAGTACTTC. Full variable domain (rest looked up from reference TRBV5-1 and TRBJ2-5): KAGVTQTPRYLIKTRGQQVTLSCSPISGHRSVSWYQQTPGQGLQFLFEYFSETQRNKGNFPGRFSGRQFSNSRSEMNVSTLELGDSALYLCASSRTGDETQYFGPGTRLLVL.

This clonotype turned up a few times. The rearrangement joins TRBV14 to TRBJ2-5; TRBD1 is a possible D gene (6 bases). The length of the CDR3 is 17 residues. Germline CDR1 SGHDN, CDR2 FVKESK. V was shortened by 4 bases and J by 5 bases, with 23 bases between the two germline ends. Here the CDR3 reads CASSPTKVSGARETQYF. The DNA for the CDR3 is TGTGCCAGCAGCCCAACAAAAGTTTCAGGGGCGCGCGAGACCCAGTACTTC. The variable domain in full, completed from reference TRBV14 and TRBJ2-5, reads EAGVTQFPSHSVIEKGQTVTLRCDPISGHDNLYWYRRVMGKEIKFLLHFVKESKQDESGMPNNRFLAERTGGTYSTLKVQPAELEDSGVYFCASSPTKVSGARETQYFGPGTRLLVL.

The CDR3: CSASQTGGAYEQYF. The CDR3 DNA reads TGCAGTGCTAGCCAGACAGGGGGCGCCTACGAGCAGTACTTC. The chain is built from TRBV20-1 and TRBJ2-7; the match to TRBD1 covers 10 bases. The V gene end was trimmed by 3 bases and the J gene end by 2 bases; junction bases not matched to a gene: 4. CDR3 length equals 14 residues. Germline lookup yields CDR1 DFQATT and CDR2 SNEGSKA (reference sequence).

The CDR3 loop is CASSPDTSSYNEQFF. For the CDR3, the DNA is TGTGCCAGCTCACCGGACACGAGCTCCTACAATGAGCAGTTCTTC. The chain combines TRBV18 with TRBJ2-1, with D perhaps matching TRBD1 (5 bases). Looked up from germline, CDR1 is KGHSH and CDR2 is LQKENI. V was pared by 3 bases and J by 0 bases, with 9 bases between. CDR3 length equals 15 residues.

This clonotype was observed once. The chain is built from TRBV28 and TRBJ2-7; D unresolved. V lost 3 bases to trimming and J lost 1 base, with 7 bases between them. The CDR3 runs 13 residues. Germline CDR1 and CDR2: MDHEN and SYDVKM. CDR3 amino acids: CASSFVRSYEQYF. The CDR3 coding sequence is TGTGCCAGCAGTTTTGTCAGGTCCTACGAGCAGTACTTC.

The rearrangement links TRBV29-1 to TRBJ1-3; weak D call: TRBD1 (5 bases). The ends were cut back, 4 bases at V and 1 base at J, with 20 bases in the middle. The germline V gene has CDR1 SQVTM and CDR2 ANQGSEA. The CDR3 runs 17 residues. The CDR3 loop is CSVAPLREVGSGNTIYF. CDR3 coding DNA: TGCAGCGTTGCCCCTCTCAGGGAGGTAGGGTCTGGAAACACCATATATTTT.

V and J are TRBV28 and TRBJ2-1; no firm D call. The ends were cut back, 3 bases at V and 2 bases at J, with 8 bases in the middle. The CDR3 runs 14 residues. CDR1 and CDR2 from the germline V gene are MDHEN and SYDVKM. Here the CDR3 reads CASSFSVAYNEQFF. CDR3 DNA: TGTGCCAGCAGTTTTTCGGTAGCCTACAATGAGCAGTTCTTC.

V is TRBV20-1 and J is TRBJ2-3; the D is unclear. Trimming left V 1 base short and J 6 bases short, with 14 bases between. The CDR3 has 14 residues. Germline assignment: CDR1 DFQATT and CDR2 SNEGSKA (reference sequence). The CDR3, as DNA: TGCAGTGCTAGAGGTAGTCCGGCATGGGATACGCAGTATTTT. Its translation: CSARGSPAWDTQYF.

This clonotype was detected many times. The chain is built from TRBV7-9 and TRBJ2-5; no reliable D call. The CDR3 has 15 residues. V lost 1 base and J 4 bases, leaving 13 bases between the germline ends. The germline CDR1 and CDR2 sequences are SEHNR and FQNEAQ (reference sequence). The CDR3 protein is CASSLVWQAGETQYF. CDR3 nucleotide sequence: TGTGCCAGCAGCTTAGTTTGGCAGGCTGGAGAGACCCAGTACTTC.